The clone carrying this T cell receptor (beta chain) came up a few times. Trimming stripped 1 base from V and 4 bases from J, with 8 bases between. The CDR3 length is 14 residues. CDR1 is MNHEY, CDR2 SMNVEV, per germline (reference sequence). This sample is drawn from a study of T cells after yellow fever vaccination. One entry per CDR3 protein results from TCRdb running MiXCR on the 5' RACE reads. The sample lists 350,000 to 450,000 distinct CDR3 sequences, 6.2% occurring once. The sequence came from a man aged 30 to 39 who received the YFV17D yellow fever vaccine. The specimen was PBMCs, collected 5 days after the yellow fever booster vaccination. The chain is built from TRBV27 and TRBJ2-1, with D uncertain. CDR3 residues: CASSLYGSYNEQFF. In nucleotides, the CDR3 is TGTGCCAGCAGTTTATACGGCTCGTACAATGAGCAGTTCTTC.